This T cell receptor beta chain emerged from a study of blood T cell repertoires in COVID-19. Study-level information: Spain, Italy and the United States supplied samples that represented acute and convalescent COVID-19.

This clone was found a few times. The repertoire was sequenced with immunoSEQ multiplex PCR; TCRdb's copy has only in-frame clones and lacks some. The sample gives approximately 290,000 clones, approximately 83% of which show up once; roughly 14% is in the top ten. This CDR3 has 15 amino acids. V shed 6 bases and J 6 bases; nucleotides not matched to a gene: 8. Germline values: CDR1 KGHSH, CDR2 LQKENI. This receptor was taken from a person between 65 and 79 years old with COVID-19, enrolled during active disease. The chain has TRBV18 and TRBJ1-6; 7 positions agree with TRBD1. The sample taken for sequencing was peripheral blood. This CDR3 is CASSNRGQSNSPLHF. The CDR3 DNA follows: TGTGCCAGCTCGAACCGGGGACAGAGTAATTCACCCCTCCACTTT.